This TCR beta chain stems from a study of control samples from healthy donors and cancer patients. V was shortened by 7 bases and J by 0 bases, with 15 bases between the two germline ends. The CDR3 length is 16 residues. Per the germline V gene, CDR1 is MDHEN and CDR2 is SYDVKM. TCRdb's table, derived via immunoSEQ multiplex PCR, lists solely in-frame clones and lacks some. Among some 130,000 clones listed, about 93% were seen once. This rearrangement joins TRBV28 to TRBJ2-2; no reliable D call. The sequenced material came from blood. This receptor was identified in a young man in good health. DNA for the CDR3: TGTGCCAGCACCTCCCCTCGTCTAGCGAACACCGGGGAGCTGTTTTTT. Amino acids: CASTSPRLANTGELFF.